A selection of T cell receptor beta chains follows, all from one sample in a study of PD-L1 blockade in urothelial cancer. The repertoire was sequenced with immunoSEQ multiplex PCR; TCRdb's copy has only in-frame clones and lacks some. The sample yields around 50,000 clones, over 75% seen once. The source was PBMCs, collected around atezolizumab (anti-PD-L1) treatment. Receptors originate from a man aged 45-65 years with urothelial cancer. CDR3s include the opening cysteine and the closing phenylalanine or tryptophan. Fields, in order: J gene, D gene, V gene, clone size, CDR3 protein, CDR3 DNA. A D gene is named only where the DNA matches it firmly. Rows may omit the clone size; those that give it use once, few, many or a size class.

j_gene: TRBJ2-4; d_gene: NA; v_gene: TRBV12-5; abundance: NA; CDR3aa: CASGLVVSRRSKNIQYF; CDR3nt: TGTGCTAGTGGTTTGGTAGTGTCCCGCCGGTCCAAAAACATTCAGTACTTC
j_gene: TRBJ1-4; d_gene: NA; v_gene: TRBV28; abundance: NA; CDR3aa: CASSPPVSFSTNEKLFF; CDR3nt: TGTGCCAGCAGTCCCCCCGTGAGCTTTTCAACTAATGAAAAACTGTTTTTT
j_gene: TRBJ1-1; d_gene: NA; v_gene: TRBV7-2; abundance: once; CDR3aa: CASSYTGKTMNTEAFF; CDR3nt: TGTGCCAGCAGCTACACAGGGAAGACAATGAACACTGAAGCTTTCTTT
j_gene: TRBJ2-5; d_gene: NA; v_gene: TRBV20-1; abundance: NA; CDR3aa: CSAGPETQYF; CDR3nt: TGCAGTGCTGGCCCAGAGACCCAGTACTTC
j_gene: TRBJ2-1; d_gene: NA; v_gene: TRBV9; abundance: NA; CDR3aa: CACSSVDEHNEQFF; CDR3nt: TGTGCCTGCAGCAGCGTAGATGAGCACAATGAGCAGTTCTTC
j_gene: TRBJ1-4; d_gene: TRBD1; v_gene: TRBV7-9; abundance: once; CDR3aa: CASRGGAREKLFF; CDR3nt: TGTGCCAGCCGAGGGGGCGCGCGGGAAAAACTGTTTTTT
j_gene: TRBJ2-3; d_gene: NA; v_gene: TRBV7-8; abundance: NA; CDR3aa: CASSPFANTDTQYF; CDR3nt: TGTGCCAGCAGCCCATTCGCGAACACAGATACGCAGTATTTT
j_gene: TRBJ1-5; d_gene: NA; v_gene: TRBV28; abundance: NA; CDR3aa: CASSLRVSGRRFHQPQHF; CDR3nt: TGTGCCAGCAGTTTAAGGGTATCAGGCCGGAGGTTCCATCAGCCCCAGCATTTT
j_gene: TRBJ2-7; d_gene: TRBD1; v_gene: TRBV9; abundance: NA; CDR3aa: CASSVAGTGAYEQYF; CDR3nt: TGTGCCAGCAGCGTCGCCGGGACAGGGGCCTACGAGCAGTACTTC
j_gene: TRBJ1-4; d_gene: TRBD1; v_gene: TRBV5-1; abundance: NA; CDR3aa: CASSLGTGRGEKLFF; CDR3nt: TGCGCCAGCAGCTTGGGGACAGGGAGGGGTGAAAAACTGTTTTTT
j_gene: TRBJ1-4; d_gene: TRBD1; v_gene: TRBV10-3; abundance: NA; CDR3aa: CAVSGTALGGLFF; CDR3nt: TGTGCCGTTTCCGGGACAGCCCTAGGTGGGCTGTTTTTT
j_gene: TRBJ1-6; d_gene: NA; v_gene: TRBV15; abundance: NA; CDR3aa: CATSPLDNSPLHF; CDR3nt: TGTGCCACCAGCCCCCTCGATAATTCACCCCTCCACTTT
j_gene: TRBJ2-7; d_gene: NA; v_gene: TRBV27; abundance: NA; CDR3aa: CASSLPYRIDEQYF; CDR3nt: TGTGCCAGCAGTTTGCCCTACCGCATCGACGAGCAGTACTTC
j_gene: TRBJ2-5; d_gene: NA; v_gene: TRBV29-1; abundance: NA; CDR3aa: CSLTLLETQYF; CDR3nt: TGCAGCCTCACTCTGCTGGAGACCCAGTACTTC
j_gene: TRBJ2-7; d_gene: TRBD1; v_gene: TRBV11-2; abundance: NA; CDR3aa: CASSELMGQGVHEQYF; CDR3nt: TGTGCCAGCAGCGAGCTTATGGGACAGGGCGTCCACGAGCAGTACTTC
j_gene: TRBJ1-3; d_gene: NA; v_gene: TRBV28; abundance: NA; CDR3aa: CASSLYGSSGNTIYF; CDR3nt: TGTGCCAGCAGTTTATACGGGTCCTCTGGAAACACCATATATTTT
j_gene: TRBJ2-5; d_gene: TRBD1; v_gene: TRBV7-2; abundance: NA; CDR3aa: CASSLGLRDSQETQYF; CDR3nt: TGTGCCAGCAGCTTAGGTCTTCGGGACAGCCAAGAGACCCAGTACTTC
j_gene: TRBJ2-4; d_gene: TRBD1; v_gene: TRBV18; abundance: NA; CDR3aa: CASSPTAGQGIQYF; CDR3nt: TGTGCCAGCTCACCAACCGCTGGACAGGGTATTCAGTACTTC
j_gene: TRBJ1-1; d_gene: NA; v_gene: TRBV30; abundance: once; CDR3aa: CAWISGGRGAFF; CDR3nt: TGTGCCTGGATTTCCGGGGGACGCGGAGCTTTCTTT
j_gene: TRBJ1-2; d_gene: TRBD1; v_gene: TRBV15; abundance: NA; CDR3aa: CATSRRTGAFYGYTF; CDR3nt: TGTGCCACCAGCAGACGGACAGGGGCGTTCTATGGCTACACCTTC
j_gene: TRBJ2-1; d_gene: TRBD2; v_gene: TRBV9; abundance: NA; CDR3aa: CASSVWREGNEQFF; CDR3nt: TGTGCCAGCAGCGTGTGGCGGGAGGGGAATGAGCAGTTCTTC
j_gene: TRBJ2-2; d_gene: NA; v_gene: TRBV27; abundance: NA; CDR3aa: CASSLTRTGELFF; CDR3nt: TGTGCCAGCAGTTTGACTAGGACCGGGGAGCTGTTTTTT
j_gene: TRBJ2-7; d_gene: TRBD1; v_gene: TRBV2; abundance: NA; CDR3aa: CASSGQGASYEQYF; CDR3nt: TGTGCCAGCAGTGGACAGGGGGCTTCCTACGAGCAGTACTTC
j_gene: TRBJ1-5; d_gene: NA; v_gene: TRBV19; abundance: NA; CDR3aa: CASSIVMGGWSNQPQHF; CDR3nt: TGTGCCAGTAGTATCGTTATGGGGGGTTGGAGCAATCAGCCCCAGCATTTT
j_gene: TRBJ2-5; d_gene: TRBD2; v_gene: TRBV7-2; abundance: NA; CDR3aa: CASSQTSGRHTQYF; CDR3nt: TGTGCCAGCAGCCAGACAAGCGGGAGGCATACCCAGTACTTC
j_gene: TRBJ2-5; d_gene: TRBD2; v_gene: TRBV11-2; abundance: NA; CDR3aa: CASSRWEGKETQYF; CDR3nt: TGTGCCAGCAGCCGATGGGAGGGGAAAGAGACCCAGTACTTC
j_gene: TRBJ2-7; d_gene: TRBD1; v_gene: TRBV9; abundance: once; CDR3aa: CASSATGGAYEQYF; CDR3nt: TGTGCCAGCAGCGCGACAGGGGGCGCATACGAGCAGTACTTC
j_gene: TRBJ2-5; d_gene: NA; v_gene: TRBV9; abundance: NA; CDR3aa: CASSVRDTQETQYF; CDR3nt: TGTGCCAGCAGCGTCCGGGACACCCAAGAGACCCAGTACTTC
j_gene: TRBJ2-3; d_gene: TRBD1; v_gene: TRBV13; abundance: NA; CDR3aa: CASSPVVAGGHTDTQYF; CDR3nt: TGTGCCAGCAGCCCTGTGGTGGCAGGGGGTCACACAGATACGCAGTATTTT
j_gene: TRBJ1-1; d_gene: TRBD1; v_gene: TRBV27; abundance: NA; CDR3aa: CASRQGTGYTEAFF; CDR3nt: TGTGCCAGCAGACAAGGGACAGGGTACACTGAAGCTTTCTTT
j_gene: TRBJ2-1; d_gene: NA; v_gene: TRBV9; abundance: NA; CDR3aa: CASSVEARVLYNEQFF; CDR3nt: TGTGCCAGCAGCGTAGAGGCCAGGGTGTTATACAATGAGCAGTTCTTC
j_gene: TRBJ1-3; d_gene: NA; v_gene: TRBV7-2; abundance: NA; CDR3aa: CASSLSAGNTIYF; CDR3nt: TGTGCCAGCAGCTTAAGCGCAGGAAACACCATATATTTT
j_gene: TRBJ2-7; d_gene: NA; v_gene: TRBV9; abundance: NA; CDR3aa: CASSETRTVGEQYF; CDR3nt: TGTGCCAGCAGCGAGACACGGACTGTTGGGGAGCAGTACTTC
j_gene: TRBJ1-1; d_gene: NA; v_gene: TRBV1; abundance: NA; CDR3aa: CTSSPDRLPGQGRAEAFF; CDR3nt: TGCACCAGCAGCCCAGACCGCCTTCCGGGACAGGGGAGGGCTGAAGCTTTCTTT
j_gene: TRBJ1-3; d_gene: TRBD1; v_gene: TRBV7-6; abundance: NA; CDR3aa: CASSTGVPSNTIYF; CDR3nt: TGTGCCAGCAGCACAGGGGTACCATCCAACACCATATATTTT
j_gene: TRBJ1-2; d_gene: NA; v_gene: TRBV7-6; abundance: few; CDR3aa: CASSWGSGYGYTF; CDR3nt: TGTGCCAGCAGCTGGGGAAGCGGCTATGGCTACACCTTC
j_gene: TRBJ2-7; d_gene: NA; v_gene: TRBV2; abundance: NA; CDR3aa: CAGRTSRYEQYF; CDR3nt: TGTGCCGGCAGGACATCAAGATACGAGCAGTACTTC
j_gene: TRBJ2-7; d_gene: NA; v_gene: TRBV6-6; abundance: NA; CDR3aa: CASSSASTGSYEQYF; CDR3nt: TGTGCCAGCAGTTCCGCCTCGACAGGCTCCTACGAGCAGTACTTC
j_gene: TRBJ1-2; d_gene: NA; v_gene: TRBV28; abundance: few; CDR3aa: CASSFQGGGGYTF; CDR3nt: TGTGCCAGCAGTTTTCAGGGAGGAGGAGGCTACACCTTC
j_gene: TRBJ1-6; d_gene: NA; v_gene: TRBV2; abundance: NA; CDR3aa: CASRRRGYNSPLHF; CDR3nt: TGTGCCAGTCGACGGAGAGGATATAATTCACCCCTCCACTTT
j_gene: TRBJ2-5; d_gene: TRBD2; v_gene: TRBV7-9; abundance: NA; CDR3aa: CASNLAGGPGETQYF; CDR3nt: TGTGCCAGCAACCTAGCGGGGGGGCCGGGAGAGACCCAGTACTTC
j_gene: TRBJ1-3; d_gene: NA; v_gene: TRBV7-9; abundance: NA; CDR3aa: CASRQEGWGNTIYF; CDR3nt: TGTGCCAGCAGACAGGAGGGGTGGGGAAACACCATATATTTT
j_gene: TRBJ2-7; d_gene: NA; v_gene: TRBV6-5; abundance: NA; CDR3aa: CASSYLGVGAIEQYF; CDR3nt: TGTGCCAGCAGCTACCTCGGGGTGGGGGCTATTGAGCAGTACTTC
j_gene: TRBJ2-7; d_gene: NA; v_gene: TRBV9; abundance: NA; CDR3aa: CASSVADSYEQYF; CDR3nt: TGTGCCAGCAGCGTTGCAGACTCCTACGAGCAGTACTTC
j_gene: TRBJ1-1; d_gene: TRBD1; v_gene: TRBV5-6; abundance: NA; CDR3aa: CASSLTSGGLGTEAFF; CDR3nt: TGTGCCAGCAGCTTAACATCAGGGGGCCTGGGCACTGAAGCTTTCTTT
j_gene: TRBJ1-2; d_gene: NA; v_gene: TRBV10-3; abundance: NA; CDR3aa: CAIKARFFNYGYTF; CDR3nt: TGTGCCATCAAAGCGAGATTCTTTAACTATGGCTACACCTTC
j_gene: TRBJ1-2; d_gene: NA; v_gene: TRBV27; abundance: NA; CDR3aa: CASRPGTSKKNYGYTF; CDR3nt: TGTGCCAGCAGGCCCGGGACTAGCAAAAAAAACTATGGCTACACCTTC
j_gene: TRBJ2-1; d_gene: NA; v_gene: TRBV15; abundance: NA; CDR3aa: CATSRRVYNEQFF; CDR3nt: TGTGCCACCAGCAGGAGGGTGTACAATGAGCAGTTCTTC
j_gene: TRBJ1-5; d_gene: TRBD1; v_gene: TRBV27; abundance: NA; CDR3aa: CASRGGEDRGPNQPQHF; CDR3nt: TGTGCCAGCAGGGGTGGGGAGGACAGGGGGCCCAATCAGCCCCAGCATTTT
j_gene: TRBJ1-1; d_gene: TRBD1; v_gene: TRBV7-9; abundance: NA; CDR3aa: CASPNGQGALAFF; CDR3nt: TGTGCCAGCCCTAACGGGCAGGGGGCTTTGGCTTTCTTT
j_gene: TRBJ1-4; d_gene: TRBD1; v_gene: TRBV27; abundance: NA; CDR3aa: CASSLQGAREKLFF; CDR3nt: TGTGCCAGCAGTTTACAGGGGGCACGTGAAAAACTGTTTTTT
j_gene: TRBJ1-1; d_gene: NA; v_gene: TRBV4-2; abundance: NA; CDR3aa: CASSRQELNTEAFF; CDR3nt: TGTGCCAGCAGCCGACAGGAGTTGAACACTGAAGCTTTCTTT
j_gene: TRBJ2-3; d_gene: NA; v_gene: TRBV7-9; abundance: NA; CDR3aa: CASSFGGRNADTQYF; CDR3nt: TGTGCCAGCAGCTTTGGGGGGAGGAACGCAGATACGCAGTATTTT
j_gene: TRBJ1-4; d_gene: TRBD1; v_gene: TRBV6-5; abundance: once; CDR3aa: CASSYSGQGHEKLFF; CDR3nt: TGTGCCAGCAGTTACTCCGGACAGGGCCATGAAAAACTGTTTTTT